This T cell receptor beta chain was sequenced for a study of shared clonotypes between healthy human individuals. Naive CD8 cells comprised CD45RO-negative, CCR7-positively selected cells, excluding terminally differentiated effector memory CD45RA+ cells. TCRdb's copy holds only in-frame clones and misses some; the assay was immunoSEQ multiplex PCR. This sample carries hundreds of thousands of clones, 90% to 95% of them seen once, and the ten largest clones take over 0.1%. The sequenced sample was naive CD8+ T cells sorted from blood. This receptor was obtained from a woman between 25 and 40 years old in good health.

The CDR3 is CASSAGDRGAYEQYF. The DNA of the CDR3 is TGTGCCAGCAGTGCCGGGGACAGGGGGGCCTACGAGCAGTACTTC. V usage is TRBV2 and J usage is TRBJ2-7, with 11 nucleotides matching TRBD1. This CDR3 contains 15 residues. Germline CDR1 and CDR2: SNHLY and FYNNEI. V shed 4 bases, J shed 2 bases, and the junction held 4 bases outside the gene matches.